Following are 14 T cell receptor beta chains from one sample sequenced in a study of OX40 agonist ivuxolimab in advanced cancers. Only in-frame clones appear in the TCRdb table, and some are missing; sequencing was by immunoSEQ multiplex PCR. The profile shows roughly 60,000 clones, approximately 90% of them singletons. The source material was CD4+ or CD8+ T cells sorted from blood, sampled in a trial of the OX40 agonist ivuxolimab. These receptors came from an adult with an advanced solid tumor such as melanoma, head and neck, liver or kidney cancer.

CDR3 region: CATSRDGAGVIDTQYF. The CDR3 DNA is TGTGCCACCAGCAGGGACGGAGCGGGAGTGATAGATACGCAGTATTTT. The chain employs TRBV15 and TRBJ2-3; 8 bases agree with TRBD2. V lost 3 bases to trimming and J lost 5 bases; unmatched junction nucleotides: 10. This CDR3 is 16 amino acids long. Germline assignment: CDR1 LNHNV and CDR2 YYDKDF (reference sequence).

The chain joins TRBV7-2 to TRBJ1-5; possible D gene TRBD1, 5 bases. V lost 1 base and J 4 bases, leaving 20 bases between the germline ends. CDR1 and CDR2 (germline): SGHTA, FQGNSA. This CDR3 is 18 amino acids long. CDR3 protein: CASSLGGVRTDSNQPQHF. In DNA, the CDR3 is TGTGCCAGCAGCTTAGGAGGGGTAAGGACGGATAGTAATCAGCCCCAGCATTTT.

The rearrangement joins TRBV11-2 to TRBJ2-3, with 7 bases that match TRBD2. Trimming at V came to 2 bases and at J to 0 bases, leaving 2 bases not matched to a gene. The CDR3 consists of 15 residues. The germline V gene has CDR1 SGHAT and CDR2 FQNNGV. The CDR3: CASSLTSVSTDTQYF. In nucleotides, the CDR3 is TGTGCCAGCAGCTTAACTAGCGTAAGCACAGATACGCAGTATTTT.

The chain combines TRBV20-1 with TRBJ2-3, with D hard to call. The CDR3 consists of 10 residues. From germline, CDR1 is DFQATT and CDR2 SNEGSKA (reference sequence). V gave up 1 base and J gave up 5 bases, with 1 base separating them. The CDR3 DNA reads as TGCAGTGCTAGAGGAGATACGCAGTATTTT. Encoded protein: CSARGDTQYF.

The J gene is TRBJ2-7, the V gene TRBV30, with 7 bases aligning to TRBD1. Germline V CDR1 and CDR2: GTSNPN, SVGIG (reference sequence). The CDR3 consists of 14 residues. V dropped 4 bases and J dropped 3; count of bases not matched to a gene: 9. The CDR3 DNA reads TGTGCCTGGACTTTAAACCGGGACAGCTACGAGCAGTACTTC. This encodes CAWTLNRDSYEQYF.

The CDR3 here is CASRTSGGGYYEQYF. Written as DNA, the CDR3 is TGTGCCAGCAGAACTAGCGGCGGAGGATACTACGAGCAGTACTTC. The genes are TRBV28 and TRBJ2-7; 8 bases are shared with TRBD2. The CDR3 totals 15 residues. Trimming at V came to 6 bases and at J to 3 bases, leaving 10 bases not matched to a gene. The V gene's germline CDR1 is MDHEN and CDR2 SYDVKM.

V is TRBV4-2 and J is TRBJ2-4; D is undetermined. The CDR3 contains 16 residues. In germline, CDR1 is LGHNA, CDR2 YNFKEQ. Deletions cut 2 bases from V and 0 bases from J, with 11 bases between. CDR3 sequence (DNA): TGTGCCAGCAGCCAAATATCGGGCCTAGCCAAAAACATTCAGTACTTC. Translating gives CASSQISGLAKNIQYF.

This rearrangement joins TRBV12-2 to TRBJ1-2. TRBV12-2 is annotated as a pseudogene. CDR3 length equals 17 residues. The CDR3, as DNA: TGTGCAAGTCGCTCAAACCTGATACGGATTTCTAACTATGGCTACACCTTC. Residues: CASRSNLIRISNYGYTF.

This chain connects TRBV30 to TRBJ2-5, with TRBD2 identical over 12 bases. Trimming cost V 2 bases and J 4 bases; bases outside gene matches: 5. The CDR3 loop spans 15 amino acids. The germline V gene has CDR1 GTSNPN and CDR2 SVGIG (reference sequence). The CDR3 loop reads CAWSMLAGGGETQYF. In DNA, the CDR3 is TGTGCCTGGAGTATGCTAGCGGGAGGGGGAGAGACCCAGTACTTC.

The V and J genes are TRBV18 and TRBJ2-7; D could derive from TRBD1 or TRBD2 (6 bases each). CDR3 length: 16 amino acids. Trimming cost V 2 bases and J 1 base, with 15 bases left between them. CDR1 and CDR2 (germline): KGHSH, LQKENI. CDR3 sequence: CASSPIFTGASYEQYF. The DNA for the CDR3 is TGTGCCAGCTCACCAATCTTTACGGGGGCATCCTACGAGCAGTACTTC.

This clone was detected only once. The chain is built from TRBV5-4 and TRBJ2-3; 8 bases are shared with TRBD1. The CDR3 sequence is 16 residues long. The germline V gene has CDR1 SGHNT and CDR2 YYREEE (reference sequence). V was pared by 3 bases and J by 2 bases, with 8 bases of the junction left unmatched. The CDR3 reads CASSYYRGTSTDTQYF. The CDR3 nucleotides are TGTGCCAGCAGCTACTACAGGGGGACGTCCACAGATACGCAGTATTTT.

The chain joins TRBV6-1 to TRBJ2-7; D might be TRBD1 (6 bases). Germline-derived CDR1 and CDR2 are MNHNS and SASEGT. The CDR3 runs 14 residues. Between the trimmed V and J ends, which lost 6 bases and 4 bases, there was a span of 16 bases. CDR3 nucleotide sequence: TGTGCCAGCAGAGGGCGAGGGGGTATGTACGAGCAGTACTTC. The encoded protein is CASRGRGGMYEQYF.

The chain links TRBV2 to TRBJ1-3; D is unresolved. Germline values: CDR1 SNHLY, CDR2 FYNNEI. V was trimmed by 1 base and J by 4 bases, leaving 5 bases between them. This CDR3 is built from 13 residues. Written as DNA, the CDR3 is TGTGCCAGCAGTGAAGAACGGGGAAACACCATATATTTT. This codes for CASSEERGNTIYF.

The chain joins TRBV19 to TRBJ1-1; D may be TRBD1 (5 bases). The V end lost 3 bases, the J end lost 4 bases, and 12 bases lay between the germline ends. The CDR3 is 14 residues long. Per germline, CDR1 LNHDA and CDR2 SQIVND (reference sequence). CDR3 sequence reads: CASSMGRAATEAFF. The CDR3 coding sequence is TGTGCCAGTAGTATGGGCAGGGCGGCCACTGAAGCTTTCTTT.